This T cell receptor (beta chain) emerged from a study of blood T cell repertoires in COVID-19. On the study more broadly: Acute and convalescent COVID-19 samples came from the United States, Italy and Spain.

Per the original data handling: Cell counts per sample came from amplifying reference gene primers. The method was immunoSEQ multiplex PCR; TCRdb's version includes in-frame clones alone and lacks a portion of them. V, J and clone size reflect that table, while D and trimming were determined from the DNA. The sample shows about 190,000 clones, roughly 80% of them seen only once. The CDR3 contains 14 residues. Per the germline V gene, CDR1 is WNHNN and CDR2 is SYGVQD (reference sequence). V shed 10 bases and J shed 4 bases, with 20 bases lying between them. The material sequenced was peripheral blood. V and J are TRBV10-1 and TRBJ2-7; D possibly corresponds to TRBD1 (6 bases). The TCR comes from a middle-aged man who had recovered from COVID-19. For the CDR3, the DNA is TGCGCCATCGCGGTAGGGACATCCACGTACGAGCAGTACTTC. Encoded protein: CAIAVGTSTYEQYF.